This T cell receptor beta chain was obtained from a study of T cell repertoires in cytomegalovirus infection. Background on the study: Carrying CMV and the relevant HLA type showed in public TCR beta signatures. Broader study findings: The study identified carriers of CMV plus the relevant HLA from cumulative public TCR beta family frequency. HLA-C-restricted, CMV-specific TCR beta clonotypes were dominant ex vivo.

The CDR3 runs to 14 residues. The germline V and J ends were trimmed by 6 bases and 1 base, with 12 bases remaining between them. CDR1 and CDR2 (germline): SGHTA, FQGNSA. TCRdb reprocessed the reads via MiXCR and lists one record per CDR3 protein. The table has about 400,000 distinct CDR3 sequences, nearly 35% seen once; the top ten hold roughly 14%. Comment on this clonotype: Its antigen remains unknown.

Sequenced material: cultured PBMCs, taken from culture after CMV antigen stimulation. This receptor was obtained from a human donor in good health (CMV status not recorded). Some clones in this sample may be carry-over from other donors' samples. The V call is TRBV7-2, the J call TRBJ1-1, with D tentatively TRBD1 (5 bases). This chain's CDR3 is CASRWGGPNTEAFF. The CDR3 DNA follows: TGTGCCAGCAGGTGGGGCGGGCCGAACACTGAAGCTTTCTTT.